The 4 T cell receptor beta chains listed next were all sequenced from one sample in a study of CD8+CD57+ T cells in acquired aplastic anemia. All patients picked for sequencing had shown, by flow cytometry, an expansion of CD8+CD57+ cells. Genomic DNA templated the TCR beta VDJ and CDR3 profiling. MiXCR, run by TCRdb on the reads, gives a single entry per CDR3 protein. The data contain approximately 470,000 distinct CDR3 sequences, roughly a third of them seen just once; the ten biggest clones take up around 0.82%. Specimen: sorted CD4+, CD8+, or CD8+CD57+ T cells (not recorded which) from PBMCs. The receptors come from a human donor with aplastic anemia.

On this clonotype: The germline gene is not matched at one end of the junction; a read error may be the cause. The chain links TRBV4-1 to TRBJ1-2; D is possibly TRBD1 (5 bases). Germline-derived CDR1 and CDR2 are MGHRA and YSYEKL. CDR3 length equals 15 residues. The CDR3 reads CASSQDGGRGYSYTF. The DNA for the CDR3 is TGCGCCAGCAGCCAAGATGGGGGACGGGGCTATAGCTACACCTTC.

The chain employs TRBV5-4 and TRBJ2-7; D is unresolved. CDR1 is SGHNT, CDR2 YYREEE, per germline (reference sequence). This CDR3 contains 14 residues. Deletions cut 1 base from V and 5 bases from J, with 13 bases between. The CDR3 DNA is TGTGCCAGCAGCTTGCCGACCTACATGGACGAGCAGTACTTC. Translated: CASSLPTYMDEQYF.

This clonotype was found a few times. This chain joins TRBV20-1 and TRBJ2-5; 9 nucleotides match TRBD1. The CDR3 length is 14 residues. CDR1 is DFQATT, CDR2 SNEGSKA, per germline (reference sequence). The ends lost 2 bases at V and 0 bases at J; junction bases unmatched: 1. This CDR3 reads CSARRDRDQETQYF. Written as DNA, the CDR3 is TGCAGTGCTAGACGGGACAGGGACCAAGAGACCCAGTACTTC.

This clonotype was picked up a small number of times. This chain uses TRBV5-4 with TRBJ1-2, with D possibly matching TRBD1 (6 bases). This CDR3 has 14 amino acids. CDR1 and CDR2 from the germline V gene are SGHNT and YYREEE (reference sequence). Trimming took 1 base from V and 7 from J, leaving 14 bases between them. For the CDR3, the DNA is TGTGCCAGCAGCTTGTCGGGGGCGCTTTCTGGCTACACCTTC. This sequence encodes CASSLSGALSGYTF. Full variable domain (rest looked up from reference TRBV5-4 and TRBJ1-2): ETGVTQSPTHLIKTRGQQVTLRCSSQSGHNTVSWYQQALGQGPQFIFQYYREEENGRGNFPPRFSGLQFPNYSSELNVNALELDDSALYLCASSLSGALSGYTFGSGTRLTVV.